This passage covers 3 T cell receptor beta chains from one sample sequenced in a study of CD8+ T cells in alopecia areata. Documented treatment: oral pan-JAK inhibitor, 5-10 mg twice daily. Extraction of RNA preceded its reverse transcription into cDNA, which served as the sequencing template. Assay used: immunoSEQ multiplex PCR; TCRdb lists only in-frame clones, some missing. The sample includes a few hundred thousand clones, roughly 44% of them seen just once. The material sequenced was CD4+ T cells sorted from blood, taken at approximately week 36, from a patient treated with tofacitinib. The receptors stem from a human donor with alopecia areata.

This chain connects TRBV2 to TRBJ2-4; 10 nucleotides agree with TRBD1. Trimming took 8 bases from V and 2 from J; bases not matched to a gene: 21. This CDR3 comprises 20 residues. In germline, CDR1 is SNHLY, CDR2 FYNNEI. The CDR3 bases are TGTGCCAGCGGTTACCCGGCGGGACAGGGGCGACACGGATCCAAAAACATTCAGTACTTC. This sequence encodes CASGYPAGQGRHGSKNIQYF.

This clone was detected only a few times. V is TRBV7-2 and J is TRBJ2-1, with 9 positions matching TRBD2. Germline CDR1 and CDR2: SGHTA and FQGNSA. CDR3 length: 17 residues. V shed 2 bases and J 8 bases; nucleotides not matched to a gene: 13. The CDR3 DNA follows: TGTGCCAGCAGCTTATTAGCGGGAGTTTCCCTTTGGTATGAGCAGTTCTTC. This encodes CASSLLAGVSLWYEQFF.

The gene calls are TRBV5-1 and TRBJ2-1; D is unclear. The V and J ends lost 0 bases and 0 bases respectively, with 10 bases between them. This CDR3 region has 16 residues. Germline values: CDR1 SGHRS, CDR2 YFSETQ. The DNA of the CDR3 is TGCGCCAGCAGCTTGGGCGGAAAGAGCTCCTACAATGAGCAGTTCTTC. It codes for CASSLGGKSSYNEQFF.